Below are 17 T cell receptor beta chains sequenced from a single sample in a study of cytomegalovirus exposure and HLA in healthy donors. PCR used 60 Vbeta primers and 13 Jbeta primers. Assay: immunoSEQ multiplex PCR; the TCRdb copy retains only in-frame clones and omits some. The top ten clones hold more than 3% of a sample with about 160,000 clones, around 77% of them seen once. The material sequenced was PBMCs. The receptors stem from a man aged 30 to 45 in good health and CMV-seropositive.

This clone has only one observation. The V call is TRBV6-1, the J call TRBJ2-1, with 7 bases aligning to TRBD1. The V gene's germline CDR1 is MNHNS and CDR2 SASEGT. The CDR3 contains 13 residues. J gave up 8 bases and V 6 bases, and 7 bases lay outside the gene matches. In nucleotides, the CDR3 is TGTGCCAGCAGGCACAGGGGATACTATGAGCAGTTCTTC. Translated: CASRHRGYYEQFF.

V and J are TRBV7-9 and TRBJ1-4; 7 positions match TRBD1. The ends lost 4 bases at V and 5 bases at J; junction bases unmatched: 4. The V gene's germline CDR1 is SEHNR and CDR2 FQNEAQ (reference sequence). The CDR3 is 14 amino acids. The CDR3 DNA follows: TGTGCCAGCAGCTCCGGGACAGACAATGAAAAACTGTTTTTT. Its protein is CASSSGTDNEKLFF.

V is TRBV7-2 and J is TRBJ2-5; 10 positions match TRBD2. V dropped 7 bases and J dropped 1; count of bases not matched to a gene: 6. Germline V gene data show CDR1 as SGHTA and CDR2 as FQGNSA. There are 15 residues in the CDR3. The CDR3 coding sequence is TGTGCCAGCACCTATAGCGGGGGGACCCAAGAGACCCAGTACTTC. This encodes CASTYSGGTQETQYF.

The table lists this clone with a few counts. The chain uses TRBV7-6 and TRBJ2-3; no firm D call. CDR1 and CDR2 (germline): SGHVS, FNYEAQ. V shed 1 base and J shed 4 bases, with 6 bases lying between them. The CDR3 sequence is 13 residues long. CDR3 amino acids: CASSLETSDTQYF. CDR3 DNA: TGTGCCAGCAGCTTAGAGACTTCAGATACGCAGTATTTT.

The rearrangement joins TRBV7-9 to TRBJ2-2; TRBD1 might be the D (7 bases). Trimming cost V 5 bases and J 1 base, with 14 bases left between them. CDR3 length: 16 amino acids. Per germline, CDR1 SEHNR and CDR2 FQNEAQ (reference sequence). CDR3 coding DNA: TGTGCCAGCAGCCTTCAGGGGGGAGGGAACACCGGGGAGCTGTTTTTT. Translating it yields CASSLQGGGNTGELFF.

The chain links TRBV28 to TRBJ2-5, with a weak D call TRBD2 (6 bases). Germline lookup yields CDR1 MDHEN and CDR2 SYDVKM. The CDR3 is 16 residues long. Trimming pared 1 base from V and 5 bases from J, leaving 17 bases between. CDR3 region: CASSLLEARGWETQYF. As DNA, the CDR3 is TGTGCCAGCAGTTTATTAGAAGCGCGGGGATGGGAGACCCAGTACTTC. The full variable domain, with the rest looked up from reference TRBV28 and TRBJ2-5, is DVKVTQSSRYLVKRTGEKVFLECVQDMDHENMFWYRQDPGLGLRLIYFSYDVKMKEKGDIPEGYSVSREKKERFSLILESASTNQTSMYLCASSLLEARGWETQYFGPGTRLLVL.

V and J are TRBV7-9 and TRBJ1-1, with D maybe TRBD1 (5 bases). With 6 bases removed from V and 4 bases from J, the gap between germline ends came to 15 bases. CDR3 length equals 14 residues. CDR1 SEHNR and CDR2 FQNEAQ come from the germline V gene (reference sequence). This chain's CDR3 is CASSALWGSTEAFF. Written as DNA, the CDR3 is TGTGCCAGCAGTGCGCTTTGGGGCTCCACTGAAGCTTTCTTT. Complete variable domain (other parts from reference TRBV7-9 and TRBJ1-1): DTGVSQNPRHKITKRGQNVTFRCDPISEHNRLYWYRQTLGQGPEFLTYFQNEAQLEKSRLLSDRFSAERPKGSFSTLEIQRTEQGDSAMYLCASSALWGSTEAFFGQGTRLTVV.

V usage is TRBV7-9 and J usage is TRBJ2-7; TRBD1 matches at 8 bases. The trim removed 5 bases at V and 6 bases at J, leaving 15 bases unmatched. Per germline, CDR1 SEHNR and CDR2 FQNEAQ (reference sequence). This CDR3 has 16 residues. The CDR3 coding sequence is TGTGCCAGCAGCCCCGTTATTTACGGGACAGGTGGCGAGCAGTACTTC. Its protein product is CASSPVIYGTGGEQYF. Using reference TRBV7-9 and TRBJ2-7 for the parts outside the CDR3, the full variable domain is DTGVSQNPRHKITKRGQNVTFRCDPISEHNRLYWYRQTLGQGPEFLTYFQNEAQLEKSRLLSDRFSAERPKGSFSTLEIQRTEQGDSAMYLCASSPVIYGTGGEQYFGPGTRLTVT.

The CDR3 DNA is TGTGCCAGCAGTGGCGGACAGGGCCAACAGCCCCAGCATTTT. It is translated as CASSGGQGQQPQHF. The chain couples TRBV6-1 to TRBJ1-5; TRBD1 aligns across 8 bases. The CDR3 is 14 residues long. CDR1 is MNHNS and CDR2 is SASEGT in the germline V gene. The ends lost 4 bases at V and 7 bases at J; junction bases unmatched: 6.

The chain couples TRBV7-2 to TRBJ2-7; TRBD1 matches 8 bases. Germline V gene lookup returns CDR1 SGHTA and CDR2 FQGNSA. V was pared by 1 base and J by 6 bases, with 5 bases of the junction left unmatched. The CDR3 runs to 14 residues. CDR3 DNA: TGTGCCAGCAGCTTAGTTGGGACAGGTACCGAGCAGTACTTC. It encodes CASSLVGTGTEQYF.

The chain carries TRBV6-1 and TRBJ2-7; 12 bases are shared with TRBD1. V shed 4 bases and J 4 bases; nucleotides not matched to a gene: 5. Germline CDR1 is MNHNS and CDR2 is SASEGT. The CDR3 is made up of 15 amino acids. In nucleotides, the CDR3 is TGTGCCAGCAGTGGGGACAGGGGGCCTTGGTACGAGCAGTACTTC. Its protein product is CASSGDRGPWYEQYF.

The rearrangement links TRBV6-1 to TRBJ2-7; a weak D match, TRBD2 (5 bases). The ends were cut back, 2 bases at V and 3 bases at J, with 20 bases in the middle. CDR3 length: 17 amino acids. CDR1 is MNHNS, CDR2 SASEGT, per germline. The CDR3 sequence: CASSESGTGMIDYEQYF. The CDR3 region has the DNA TGTGCCAGCAGTGAAAGCGGTACGGGTATGATCGACTACGAGCAGTACTTC.

This clone was found once. This rearrangement joins TRBV6-6 to TRBJ2-2; D might be TRBD1 (5 bases). Germline V gives CDR1 MNHNY, CDR2 SVGAGI (reference sequence). This CDR3 spans 14 amino acids. The V end was cut by 7 bases, the J end by 7 bases, with 16 bases between. As DNA, the CDR3 is TGTGCCAGCACTCTGTCCAGGGAAGGCGGGGAGCTGTTTTTT. This sequence encodes CASTLSREGGELFF.

This chain links TRBV7-6 with TRBJ2-7; 9 nucleotides match TRBD2. Trimming at V came to 1 base and at J to 0 bases, leaving 4 bases not matched to a gene. Germline lookup yields CDR1 SGHVS and CDR2 FNYEAQ. The CDR3 runs to 16 residues. This CDR3 reads CASSLESGGHSYEQYF. The CDR3 DNA reads as TGTGCCAGCAGCTTAGAAAGCGGGGGGCACTCCTACGAGCAGTACTTC.

The chain is built from TRBV5-1 and TRBJ2-7; TRBD1 agrees at 8 bases. Germline loops: CDR1 SGHRS, CDR2 YFSETQ. The CDR3 covers 14 residues. With V trimmed by 4 bases and J by 3 bases, 6 bases remained unmatched. DNA for the CDR3: TGCGCCAGCAGCCCGGGACAGGAGAACTACGAGCAGTACTTC. It translates to CASSPGQENYEQYF.

The rearrangement links TRBV10-1 to TRBJ2-7; D might be TRBD1 (6 bases). In germline, CDR1 is WNHNN, CDR2 SYGVQD (reference sequence). Trimming pared 3 bases from V and 3 bases from J, leaving 15 bases between. The CDR3 is 15 amino acids. DNA of the CDR3: TGCGCCAGCAGTGATACAGGGAGTGGGGTCTACGAGCAGTACTTC. This sequence encodes CASSDTGSGVYEQYF.

The V call is TRBV27, the J call TRBJ2-1, with TRBD1 as a possible D gene (5 bases). Germline values: CDR1 MNHEY, CDR2 SMNVEV (reference sequence). The CDR3 loop spans 17 amino acids. V was trimmed by 5 bases and J by 0 bases, leaving 17 bases between them. Here the CDR3 reads CASSPRQRSSSYNEQFF. The CDR3, as DNA: TGTGCCAGCAGTCCTCGACAGAGATCAAGCTCCTACAATGAGCAGTTCTTC.